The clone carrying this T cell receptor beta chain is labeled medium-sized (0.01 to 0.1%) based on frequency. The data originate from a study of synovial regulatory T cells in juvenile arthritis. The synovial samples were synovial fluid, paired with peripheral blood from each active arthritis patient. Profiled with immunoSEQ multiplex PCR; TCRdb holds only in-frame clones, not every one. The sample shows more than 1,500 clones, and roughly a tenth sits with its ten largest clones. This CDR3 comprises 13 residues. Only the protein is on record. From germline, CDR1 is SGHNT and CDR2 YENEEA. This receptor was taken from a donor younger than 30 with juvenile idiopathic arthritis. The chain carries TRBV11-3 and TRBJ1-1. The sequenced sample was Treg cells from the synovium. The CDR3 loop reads CASSLGPLTEAFF.